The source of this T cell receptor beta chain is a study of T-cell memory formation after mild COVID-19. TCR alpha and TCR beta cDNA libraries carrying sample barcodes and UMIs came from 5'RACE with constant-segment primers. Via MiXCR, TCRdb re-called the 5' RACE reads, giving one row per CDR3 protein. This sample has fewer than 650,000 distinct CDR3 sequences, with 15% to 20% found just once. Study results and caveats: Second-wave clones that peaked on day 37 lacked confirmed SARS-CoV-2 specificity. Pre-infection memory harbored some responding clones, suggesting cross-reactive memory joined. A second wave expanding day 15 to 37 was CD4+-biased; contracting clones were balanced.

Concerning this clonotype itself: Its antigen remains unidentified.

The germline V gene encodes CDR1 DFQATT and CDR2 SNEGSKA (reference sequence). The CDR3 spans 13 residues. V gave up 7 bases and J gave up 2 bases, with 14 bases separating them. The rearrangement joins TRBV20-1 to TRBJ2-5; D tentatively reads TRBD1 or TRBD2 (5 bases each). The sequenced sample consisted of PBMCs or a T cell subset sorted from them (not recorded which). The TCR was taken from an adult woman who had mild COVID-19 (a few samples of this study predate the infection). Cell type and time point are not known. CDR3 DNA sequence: TGCAGTGTCGGGGACCCTCCTCAAGAGACCCAGTACTTC. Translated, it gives CSVGDPPQETQYF.